A selection of T cell receptor beta chains follows, all from one sample in a study of blood T cell repertoires in COVID-19. Assay: immunoSEQ multiplex PCR; the TCRdb copy retains only in-frame clones and omits some. The sample includes fewer than 200,000 clones, around four fifths of them seen just once. Sequencing was done on a sample of peripheral blood. Every receptor here comes from a woman aged 70-85 years with COVID-19, enrolled during active disease. Each CDR3 is given with its conserved first and last residue. Fields, in order: D gene, V gene, J gene, clone size, CDR3 protein, CDR3 DNA. The D gene is left open where the match is weak. Not all rows give a size; the values are once, few, many and, for expanded clones, a class.

d_call: NA
v_call: TRBV5-4
j_call: TRBJ2-1
clone_size: NA
cdr3_aa: CASTRDIGTTYNEQFF
cdr3_nt: TGTGCCAGCACTCGGGACATCGGGACTACCTACAATGAGCAGTTCTTC

d_call: TRBD2
v_call: TRBV3-1/TRBV3-2
j_call: TRBJ2-1
clone_size: NA
cdr3_aa: CASSQVLALAGVSNEQFF
cdr3_nt: TGTGCCAGCAGCCAAGTCCTAGCCCTAGCGGGAGTTTCCAATGAGCAGTTCTTC

d_call: NA
v_call: TRBV6-5
j_call: TRBJ1-5
clone_size: NA
cdr3_aa: CASRRTQLTNQPQHF
cdr3_nt: TGTGCCAGCCGCCGGACACAGCTTACAAATCAGCCCCAGCATTTT

d_call: NA
v_call: TRBV6-5
j_call: TRBJ2-1
clone_size: NA
cdr3_aa: CASSRGTDEQFF
cdr3_nt: TGTGCCAGCAGTCGGGGAACGGATGAGCAGTTCTTC

d_call: NA
v_call: TRBV5-4
j_call: TRBJ2-3
clone_size: NA
cdr3_aa: CASSLVAGSIITDTQYF
cdr3_nt: TGTGCCAGCAGCTTGGTCGCCGGGTCCATCATCACAGATACGCAGTATTTT

d_call: TRBD1
v_call: TRBV5-6
j_call: TRBJ2-5
clone_size: NA
cdr3_aa: CASSRRDRGQETQYF
cdr3_nt: TGTGCCAGCAGCCGCCGGGACAGGGGGCAAGAGACCCAGTACTTC

d_call: NA
v_call: TRBV28
j_call: TRBJ2-1
clone_size: NA
cdr3_aa: CASSLGGITRNEQFF
cdr3_nt: TGTGCCAGCAGTTTAGGAGGGATAACCCGGAATGAGCAGTTCTTC

d_call: NA
v_call: TRBV12-3/TRBV12-4
j_call: TRBJ2-7
clone_size: NA
cdr3_aa: CASSIAPDYEQYF
cdr3_nt: TGTGCCAGCAGCATAGCCCCGGACTACGAGCAGTACTTC

d_call: TRBD1
v_call: TRBV29-1
j_call: TRBJ2-3
clone_size: NA
cdr3_aa: CSAVQGASTADTQYF
cdr3_nt: TGCAGCGCTGTACAGGGGGCGTCCACAGCAGATACGCAGTATTTT

d_call: TRBD1
v_call: TRBV27
j_call: TRBJ1-1
clone_size: NA
cdr3_aa: CASSSPTGRTEAFF
cdr3_nt: TGTGCCAGCAGTTCCCCGACAGGGAGGACTGAAGCTTTCTTT

d_call: TRBD1
v_call: TRBV19
j_call: TRBJ1-6
clone_size: NA
cdr3_aa: CASRDTGVGSPLHF
cdr3_nt: TGTGCCAGTAGGGATACAGGGGTAGGATCACCCCTCCACTTT

d_call: TRBD1
v_call: TRBV6-5
j_call: TRBJ1-2
clone_size: few
cdr3_aa: CASKDRERGYTF
cdr3_nt: TGTGCCAGCAAAGACAGGGAGCGTGGCTACACCTTC

d_call: NA
v_call: TRBV7-8
j_call: TRBJ1-5
clone_size: many
cdr3_aa: CASSLRGSGYNQPQHF
cdr3_nt: TGTGCCAGCAGCTTAAGAGGGAGCGGGTACAATCAGCCCCAGCATTTT

d_call: NA
v_call: TRBV2
j_call: TRBJ1-1
clone_size: once
cdr3_aa: CASSESGFGAFF
cdr3_nt: TGTGCCAGCAGTGAATCGGGTTTCGGAGCTTTCTTT

d_call: NA
v_call: TRBV5-1
j_call: TRBJ2-2
clone_size: NA
cdr3_aa: CASSPEGGLTGELFF
cdr3_nt: TGCGCCAGCAGCCCTGAGGGAGGCCTCACCGGGGAGCTGTTTTTT

d_call: NA
v_call: TRBV4-3
j_call: TRBJ1-3
clone_size: NA
cdr3_aa: CASSRGGLGGNTIYF
cdr3_nt: TGCGCCAGCAGCCGGGGGGGTTTAGGTGGAAACACCATATATTTT

d_call: TRBD2
v_call: TRBV2
j_call: TRBJ2-1
clone_size: NA
cdr3_aa: CASSVPGLGYNEQFF
cdr3_nt: TGTGCCAGCAGTGTACCGGGACTAGGGTACAATGAGCAGTTCTTC

d_call: TRBD1
v_call: TRBV7-2
j_call: TRBJ1-2
clone_size: NA
cdr3_aa: CASSLSTGNYGYTF
cdr3_nt: TGTGCCAGCAGCTTATCGACAGGGAACTATGGCTACACCTTC

d_call: NA
v_call: TRBV7-3
j_call: TRBJ2-3
clone_size: once
cdr3_aa: CASSLTAGPTDTQYF
cdr3_nt: TGTGCCAGCAGCTTAACTGCAGGGCCCACAGATACGCAGTATTTT

d_call: NA
v_call: TRBV7-2
j_call: TRBJ1-5
clone_size: NA
cdr3_aa: CASSLGSGGNQPQHF
cdr3_nt: TGTGCCAGCAGCTTAGGGTCGGGGGGCAATCAGCCCCAGCATTTT

d_call: NA
v_call: TRBV7-2
j_call: TRBJ2-2
clone_size: NA
cdr3_aa: CASTPLFGGGELFF
cdr3_nt: TGTGCCAGCACCCCCCTCTTCGGGGGCGGGGAGCTGTTTTTT

d_call: TRBD1
v_call: TRBV29-1
j_call: TRBJ2-3
clone_size: NA
cdr3_aa: CSVDPGQGYSTQYF
cdr3_nt: TGCAGCGTTGACCCGGGACAGGGATACTCTACGCAGTATTTT

d_call: NA
v_call: TRBV7-2
j_call: TRBJ2-1
clone_size: NA
cdr3_aa: CASSLRGQRYNEQFF
cdr3_nt: TGTGCCAGCAGCTTACGAGGACAGAGATACAATGAGCAGTTCTTC

d_call: TRBD1
v_call: TRBV6-5
j_call: TRBJ2-7
clone_size: NA
cdr3_aa: CASSYSTGGREQYF
cdr3_nt: TGTGCCAGCAGTTACTCGACAGGGGGCAGGGAGCAGTACTTC